This T cell receptor (beta chain) appears in the sequencing data of a study of cytomegalovirus exposure and HLA in healthy donors. The study's findings and limits: Rarity characterized most TCR sequences, yet some public TCRs appeared in many donors.

Researchers ran the PCR with 60 Vbeta and 13 Jbeta primers. TCRdb keeps only in-frame clones here, not all; method: immunoSEQ multiplex PCR. This table holds 150,000 to 200,000 clones, about 80% found once. Points on this clone: Its matching antigen is unknown.

The specimen was PBMCs. The receptor's source is a man under 40 in good health and CMV-seropositive.

CDR3 protein: CASSLGGREGEQYF. The DNA of the CDR3 is TGCGCCAGCAGCTTGGGAGGGAGGGAAGGCGAGCAGTACTTC. The gene calls are TRBV5-1 and TRBJ2-7; 7 positions match TRBD2. The CDR3 contains 14 residues. Germline V gives CDR1 SGHRS, CDR2 YFSETQ. V trimming: 0 bases; J trimming: 6 bases; junction bases outside the gene matches: 6.